Sequencing of this T cell receptor (beta chain) was carried out in a study of cytomegalovirus exposure and HLA in healthy donors. A remark on this clone: No antigen is known for it.

The CDR3 consists of 16 residues. Study-wide findings and caveats: Rare TCR sequences predominated, though certain public TCRs were found in many donors. HLA alleles were associated with some 16,000 TCR beta sequences in a later analysis at 0.05 false discovery rate. Later analysis identified a missense DCLRE1C variant that was linked to TCR beta V- and J-gene trimming.

In the PCR, 60 Vbeta and 13 Jbeta primers were used. The method was immunoSEQ multiplex PCR; TCRdb's version includes in-frame clones alone and lacks a portion of them. The sample lists over 150,000 clones, approximately 79% occurring once. The chain uses TRBV12-1 and TRBJ1-1; TRBD1, the table's D call, lacks a check against the DNA. TRBV12-1 is labeled a pseudogene. The receptor was derived from a human donor in good health. The sample was PBMCs. CDR3 DNA sequence: TGTGCCAGCAGCTTTGTTGTGACAGGGGTTCCTCCTGAAGCTTTCTTT. This codes for CASSFVVTGVPPEAFF.